A selection of T cell receptor beta chains follows, all from one sample in a study of Ad26.COV2.S vaccination and SARS-CoV-2 variants. Clones were read by immunoSEQ multiplex PCR, and TCRdb kept only the in-frame ones, dropping some. The sample has 440,000 or so clones; 90% are singletons. The input for sequencing was peripheral blood, taken in a trial of Ad26.COV2.S vaccine versus placebo. The receptors come from a person aged 18-60 years who received the Ad26.COV2.S COVID-19 vaccine or a placebo. The CDR3 runs from the conserved cysteine through the conserved F or W. D genes are given only for firm matches. Not all rows give a size; the values are once, few, many and, for expanded clones, a class.

>TRBV25-1|NA|NA|TRBJ2-7
CASSLPGQGYEQYF
>TRBV15|NA|NA|TRBJ2-7
CATSRTGQSYEQYF
>TRBV23-1|NA|TRBD1|TRBJ1-5
CASSQRIGQGSNQPQHF
>TRBV5-1|NA|TRBD2|TRBJ2-7
CASSGIAGVNEQYF
>TRBV1|NA|NA|TRBJ2-5
CTSSQALELFQETQYF
>TRBV7-8|NA|NA|TRBJ1-4
CASSLVRAGMPASDYNEKLFF
>TRBV19|NA|NA|TRBJ2-2
CASNGGTGTGELFF
>TRBV9|once|TRBD2|TRBJ2-7
CASSVSGTSGAGFYEQYF
>TRBV7-3|NA|NA|TRBJ2-1
CASSLLSEEQFF
>TRBV18|NA|TRBD1|TRBJ2-3
CASSSGQGTDTQYF
>TRBV20-1|NA|TRBD1|TRBJ1-3
CSASDRGSGNTIYF
>TRBV27|NA|TRBD2|TRBJ2-7
CASSLTSELVYEQYF
>TRBV19|NA|TRBD1|TRBJ2-7
CASMAQKGAPYF
>TRBV7-6|NA|NA|TRBJ2-5
CASSLGGQGGETQYF
>TRBV2|NA|NA|TRBJ1-2
CASSEVGTYGYTF
>TRBV9|NA|NA|TRBJ2-5
CASSVNEIGVTQYF
>TRBV28|NA|TRBD1|TRBJ1-4
CASSSPHRGSSEKLFF
>TRBV4-3|NA|NA|TRBJ2-3
CASAGHVTDTQYF
>TRBV9|NA|TRBD2|TRBJ2-7
CANCAREGTYEQYF
>TRBV10-1|NA|TRBD1|TRBJ2-6
CASILHRGFPGANVLTF
>TRBV2|NA|NA|TRBJ2-2
CASSEAVGTGELFF
>TRBV29-1|NA|TRBD2|TRBJ2-2
CSVEARSRTSGSPGELFF
>TRBV7-2|NA|NA|TRBJ1-4
CASSQSGQSNEKLFF
>TRBV14|few|TRBD1|TRBJ1-6
CASSRDRALNSPLHF
>TRBV27|few|NA|TRBJ1-1
CASSFFGETEAFF
>TRBV11-1|NA|NA|TRBJ2-5
CASSLKETQYF
>TRBV10-2|NA|TRBD2|TRBJ2-5
CASSESLSGSRWETQYF
>TRBV7-2|NA|NA|TRBJ2-3
CASSRTAISTDTQYF
>TRBV5-1|NA|TRBD1|TRBJ2-3
CASSLAGQGSDTQYF
>TRBV9|NA|TRBD1|TRBJ2-1
CASSPQGAINNEQFF
>TRBV7-2|NA|TRBD2|TRBJ2-5
CASSDSGRADETQYF
>TRBV7-8|NA|NA|TRBJ2-7
CASSRDGYYEQYF
>TRBV27|NA|TRBD2|TRBJ2-1
CASSFAGTTYNEQFF
>TRBV30|NA|TRBD1|TRBJ2-6
CASAGTGGNPQRVLTF
>TRBV6-2/TRBV6-3|NA|NA|TRBJ2-6
CASSYSGQISGANVLTF
>TRBV7-7|NA|NA|TRBJ1-6
CASSRDGNSPLHF
>TRBV5-1|NA|TRBD1|TRBJ1-1
CASSLAAGQGINTEAFF
>TRBV5-6|NA|NA|TRBJ2-1
CASSFLTNSNNEQFF
>TRBV13|NA|TRBD2|TRBJ2-4
CASSSYQRGLAKNIQYF
>TRBV28|NA|NA|TRBJ2-5
CASVGQQETQYF
>TRBV28|NA|NA|TRBJ1-3
CASSPLRGARSENTIYF
>TRBV19|NA|TRBD1|TRBJ2-7
CASRSADRVLYEQYF
>TRBV7-9|NA|NA|TRBJ2-1
CASSLTLEQFF
>TRBV14|NA|TRBD2|TRBJ2-3
CASSQGDSGSTDTQYF
>TRBV7-2|few|TRBD1|TRBJ1-5
CASSSRSTGGNQPQHF
>TRBV27|NA|NA|TRBJ2-3
CASSRPAPTDTQYF
>TRBV27|NA|NA|TRBJ2-7
CASSLWGGEGYEQYF
>TRBV27|NA|NA|TRBJ2-1
CASSLIGVPGRYNEQFF
>TRBV27|NA|NA|TRBJ2-2
CASSLVGGSTGELFF